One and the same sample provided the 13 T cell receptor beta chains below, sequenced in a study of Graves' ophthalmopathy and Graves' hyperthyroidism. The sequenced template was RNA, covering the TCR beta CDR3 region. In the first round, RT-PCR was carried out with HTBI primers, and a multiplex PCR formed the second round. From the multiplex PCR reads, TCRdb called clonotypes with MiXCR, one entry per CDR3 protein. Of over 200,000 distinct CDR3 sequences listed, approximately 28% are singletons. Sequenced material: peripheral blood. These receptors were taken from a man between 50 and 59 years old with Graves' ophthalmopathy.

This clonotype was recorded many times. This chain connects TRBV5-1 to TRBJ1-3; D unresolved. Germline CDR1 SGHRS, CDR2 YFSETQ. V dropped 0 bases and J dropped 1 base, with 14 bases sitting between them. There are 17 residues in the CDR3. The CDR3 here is CASSLGGKRSSGNTIYF. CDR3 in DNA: TGCGCCAGCAGCTTGGGGGGTAAGAGGTCTTCTGGAAACACCATATATTTT.

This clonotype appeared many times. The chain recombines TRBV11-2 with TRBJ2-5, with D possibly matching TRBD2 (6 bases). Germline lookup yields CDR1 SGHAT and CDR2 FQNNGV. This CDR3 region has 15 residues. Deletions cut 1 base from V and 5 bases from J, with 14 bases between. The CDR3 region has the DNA TGTGCCAGCAGCTTAGTCGCGGGGTTAGCGGAGACCCAGTACTTC. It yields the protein CASSLVAGLAETQYF. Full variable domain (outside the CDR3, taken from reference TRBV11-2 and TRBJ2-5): EAGVAQSPRYKIIEKRQSVAFWCNPISGHATLYWYQQILGQGPKLLIQFQNNGVVDDSQLPKDRFSAERLKGVDSTLKIQPAKLEDSAVYLCASSLVAGLAETQYFGPGTRLLVL.

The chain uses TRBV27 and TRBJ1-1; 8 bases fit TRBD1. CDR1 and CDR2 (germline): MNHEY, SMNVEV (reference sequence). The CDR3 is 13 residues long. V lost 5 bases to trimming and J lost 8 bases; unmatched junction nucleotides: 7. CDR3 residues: CASSTMDRAEAFF. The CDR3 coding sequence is TGTGCCAGCAGTACCATGGACAGGGCCGAAGCTTTCTTT.

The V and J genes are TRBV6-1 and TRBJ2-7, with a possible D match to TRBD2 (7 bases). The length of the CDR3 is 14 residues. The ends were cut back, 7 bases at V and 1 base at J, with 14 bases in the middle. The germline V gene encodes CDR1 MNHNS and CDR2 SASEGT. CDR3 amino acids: CASNRGGASYEQYF. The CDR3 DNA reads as TGTGCCAGCAACCGCGGGGGCGCGTCCTACGAGCAGTACTTC.

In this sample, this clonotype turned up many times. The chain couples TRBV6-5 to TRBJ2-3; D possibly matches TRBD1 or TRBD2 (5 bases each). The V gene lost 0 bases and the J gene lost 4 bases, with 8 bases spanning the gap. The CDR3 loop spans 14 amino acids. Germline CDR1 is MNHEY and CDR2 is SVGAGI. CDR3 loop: CASSYSGTADTQYF. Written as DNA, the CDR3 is TGTGCCAGCAGTTACTCCGGGACGGCAGATACGCAGTATTTT.

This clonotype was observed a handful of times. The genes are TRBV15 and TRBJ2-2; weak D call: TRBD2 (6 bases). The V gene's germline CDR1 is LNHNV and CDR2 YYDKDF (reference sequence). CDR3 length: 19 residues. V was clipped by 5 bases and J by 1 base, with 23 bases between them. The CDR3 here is CATSPRTKPGLMNTGELFF. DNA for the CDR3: TGTGCCACCAGCCCTCGGACTAAGCCGGGACTCATGAACACCGGGGAGCTGTTTTTT. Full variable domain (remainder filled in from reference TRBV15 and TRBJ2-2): DAMVIQNPRYQVTQFGKPVTLSCSQTLNHNVMYWYQQKSSQAPKLLFHYYDKDFNNEADTPDNFQSRRPNTSFCFLDIRSPGLGDTAMYLCATSPRTKPGLMNTGELFFGEGSRLTVL.

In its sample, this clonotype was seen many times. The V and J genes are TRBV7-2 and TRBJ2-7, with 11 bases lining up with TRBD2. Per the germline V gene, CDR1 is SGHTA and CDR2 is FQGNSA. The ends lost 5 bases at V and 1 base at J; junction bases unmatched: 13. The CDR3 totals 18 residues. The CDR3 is CASSPFGFGTSGSYEQYF. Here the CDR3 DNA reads TGTGCCAGCAGCCCCTTTGGTTTCGGGACTAGCGGTTCCTACGAGCAGTACTTC.

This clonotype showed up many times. The chain's CDR3 is CASSLTGADTEAFF. The DNA for the CDR3 is TGCGCCAGCAGCCTTACCGGGGCGGACACTGAAGCTTTCTTT. This chain uses TRBV4-1 with TRBJ1-1; a weak D match, TRBD1 (5 bases). The CDR3 totals 14 residues. From germline, CDR1 is MGHRA and CDR2 YSYEKL. The germline V and J ends were trimmed by 4 bases and 3 bases, with 12 bases remaining between them.

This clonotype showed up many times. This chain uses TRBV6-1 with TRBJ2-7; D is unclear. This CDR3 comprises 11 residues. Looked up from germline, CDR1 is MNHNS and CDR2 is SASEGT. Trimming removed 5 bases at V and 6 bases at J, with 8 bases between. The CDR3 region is CASSKGLEQYF. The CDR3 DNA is TGTGCCAGCAGTAAGGGCCTCGAGCAGTACTTC.

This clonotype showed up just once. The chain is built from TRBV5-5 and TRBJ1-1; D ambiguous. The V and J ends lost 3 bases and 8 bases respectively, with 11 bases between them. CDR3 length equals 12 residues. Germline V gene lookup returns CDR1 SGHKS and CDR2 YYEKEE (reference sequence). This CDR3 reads CASSWNWGEAFF. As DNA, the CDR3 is TGTGCCAGCAGCTGGAATTGGGGAGAAGCTTTCTTT. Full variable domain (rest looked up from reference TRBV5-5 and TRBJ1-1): DAGVTQSPTHLIKTRGQQVTLRCSPISGHKSVSWYQQVLGQGPQFIFQYYEKEERGRGNFPDRFSARQFPNYSSELNVNALLLGDSALYLCASSWNWGEAFFGQGTRLTVV.

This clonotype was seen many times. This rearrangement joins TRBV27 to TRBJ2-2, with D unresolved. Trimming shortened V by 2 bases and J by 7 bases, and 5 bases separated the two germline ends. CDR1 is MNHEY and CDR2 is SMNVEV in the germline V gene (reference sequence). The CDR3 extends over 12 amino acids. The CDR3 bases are TGTGCCAGCAGTTTAGTAGGCGGGGAGCTGTTTTTT. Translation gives CASSLVGGELFF.

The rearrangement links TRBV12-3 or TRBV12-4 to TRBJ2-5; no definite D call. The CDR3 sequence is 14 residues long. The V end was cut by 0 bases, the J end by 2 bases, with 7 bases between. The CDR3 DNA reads TGTGCCAGCAGTTTAGCGGCACGTCAAGAGACCCAGTACTTC. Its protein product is CASSLAARQETQYF.

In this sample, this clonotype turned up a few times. In nucleotides, the CDR3 is TGTGCCATCAGGGGTCAAGGAGCGGGGAACGAGCAGTACTTC. Translated: CAIRGQGAGNEQYF. The rearrangement links TRBV10-3 to TRBJ2-7, with 7 bases aligning to TRBD2. This CDR3 comprises 14 residues. Germline V gene sequence: CDR1 ENHRY, CDR2 SYGVKD. J gave up 5 bases and V 6 bases, and 10 bases lay outside the gene matches.